This T cell receptor beta chain is drawn from a study of T cell responses to AZD1222 COVID-19 vaccine (dated by TCRdb to the early 2020s). For the study in its entirety: AZD1222 recipients with second doses at about 4 weeks or about 12 weeks were pooled, because spike-specific TCR depth and breadth did not differ between schedules. TCR sequencing covered some 250 trial participants: 200 to 220 given two doses of AZD1222 and 26 given two doses of MenACWY control vaccine. Trial participants were enrolled into age subgroups of 18-55, 56-69 and 70-plus years, which contained around 140, 26 and 57 TCR-sequenced participants, respectively.

This specimen's time point label, interpreted: baseline before first vaccination. The vaccinee samples were drawn from two UK trials, COV001 and COV002, one of which was a single-blind randomized controlled phase 2/3 trial testing AZD1222 (ChAdOx1 nCoV-19) in healthy adults. For TCRbeta chain sequencing, PBMC samples from trial participants were taken at day 0 and at day 28 after the second dose. Overall study outcomes, separate from this receptor: Spike-specific TCR breadth and depth rose significantly after two AZD1222 doses compared with day 0 and with MenACWY recipients. No day 14 peak-response samples were available, so repertoires were characterized only after the peak T cell response. Most participants were white British and females outnumbered males, and the authors suggested that clonal diversity may have been underestimated. Conclusions about previously exposed vaccinees are limited because only six or seven AZD1222 recipients were SARS-CoV-2 seropositive at baseline. In the small 56-69-year group, the increase in depth fell short of significance, most likely because of low power. CD4 TCRs associated with the vaccine covered the entire spike protein, and the dominant responses were in regions 160-218 and 743-854. Nearly half of unique spike-specific TCRs reportedly recognized epitopes outside regions mutated in the B.1.351 and B.1.1.7 variants.

The CDR3 regions of human TCRbeta chains were analyzed by immunosequencing. The authors processed their data as follows. TCRs in the repertoires were matched against a reference library of SARS-CoV-2-specific TCRs that had been generated with the MIRA antigen-specificity platform. Breadth was defined as the fraction of unique TCRs that were SARS-CoV-2-associated. Depth was defined as the fraction of total T cells that were SARS-CoV-2-associated. Each spike-specific TCR was assigned to its reactive spike region and to a CD4 or CD8 class using the MIRA data. Log10-transformed breadth and depth values were compared by one-way ANOVA with Sidak's multiple comparisons tests. Sourced from immuneACCESS, this table was stored by TCRdb with only in-frame sequences that have V and J called. A share of the clones is absent; for the studies checked, an unresolved V gene accounts for under half, and the remainder has no known explanation. The DNA was the basis for D and trimming; V, J and clone size are from that table. Here the sample has 55,000 to 90,000 clones; 65% to 85% occur a single time. The top ten clones comprise about 10% of the sample.

Remarks on this clone: Its binding antigen is unknown. Nothing much larger sits one base from this clone, and base qualities are not available.

This receptor was taken from an adult in good health. The sequencing used peripheral blood, collected on day 0 of AZD1222 vaccination.

DNA sequence: TGTGCCAGTAGTACGGAATACCAGCCCCAGCATTTT. This is translated as CASSTEYQPQHF. The chain was built from TRBV19 and TRBJ1-5, with an unclear D gene assignment. The germline ends are 8 bases apart after V is trimmed by 4 bases and J by 7 bases. The CDR3 runs 12 amino acids, cysteine and phenylalanine included. Only CDR3 DNA is held: 36 bases, read in frame from base 1. The germline V gene (reference sequence) provides CDR1 LNHDA and CDR2 SQIVND.